These 15 T cell receptor beta chains share one sample of origin, sequenced in a study of spatial heterogeneity in lung cancer. Study-level results: Within tumors, counts of expanded alpha and beta TCRs tracked tumor mutation counts.

A single record per CDR3 protein comes from TCRdb applying MiXCR to the 5' RACE reads. This table holds some 14,000 distinct CDR3 sequences, more than 3% found once. Their recognized antigens are unknown. The sample's time point: sample taken at primary tumor resection. Material: lung tumor tissue, obtained at surgery. Source of these receptors: a male donor with early-stage non-small cell lung cancer.

This clonotype was recorded many times. The rearrangement uses TRBV10-3 and TRBJ2-7, with TRBD1 as a possible D gene (6 bases). CDR3 size: 13 residues. Trimming shortened V by 10 bases and J by 0 bases, and 13 bases separated the two germline ends. Germline CDR1 and CDR2: ENHRY and SYGVKD. In DNA form, the CDR3 reads TGTGCCAGCCAGAGAGGGGGCTCCTACGAGCAGTACTTC. Translated, it gives CASQRGGSYEQYF.

This clonotype was picked up many times. The chain joins TRBV19 to TRBJ2-7; TRBD1 matches 8 bases. Germline-derived CDR1 and CDR2 are LNHDA and SQIVND (reference sequence). This CDR3 comprises 16 residues. The trim removed 6 bases at V and 2 bases at J, leaving 12 bases unmatched. CDR3 DNA: TGTGCCAGTAGGGAGACAGGGGCCACCAAACCCTACGAGCAGTACTTC. Protein sequence: CASRETGATKPYEQYF.

By share, this clonotype ranks as medium-sized. This chain links TRBV6-2 or TRBV6-3 with TRBJ1-1; D perhaps matches TRBD1 (6 bases). CDR1 and CDR2 from the germline V gene are MNHEY and SVGEGT. CDR3 length: 13 residues. With 2 bases removed from V and 10 bases from J, the gap between germline ends came to 14 bases. CDR3 sequence reads: CASSYAQGRGAFF. The CDR3 DNA is TGTGCCAGCAGTTACGCTCAGGGCAGGGGAGCTTTCTTT.

This clonotype was detected ten times or more. The gene calls are TRBV4-2 and TRBJ1-1; 7 nucleotides agree with TRBD1. The CDR3 is made up of 14 amino acids. V shed 0 bases, J shed 4 bases, and the junction held 2 bases outside the gene matches. Germline lookup yields CDR1 LGHNA and CDR2 YNFKEQ. The CDR3 DNA reads as TGTGCCAGCAGCCAAGAACCAGGGGGCACTGAAGCTTTCTTT. Amino acids: CASSQEPGGTEAFF.

With regard to this clonotype: A read error may explain this, as a much larger clone is one base away. V and J are TRBV10-1 and TRBJ2-3; no clear D. The germline V and J ends were trimmed by 3 bases and 2 bases, with 9 bases remaining between them. Looked up from germline, CDR1 is WNHNN and CDR2 is SYGVQD (reference sequence). The CDR3 consists of 14 residues. Here the CDR3 reads CASSEERVTDTQYF. In DNA form, the CDR3 reads TGCGCCAGCAGTGAAGAAAGGGTCACAGATACGCAGTATTTT.

Ten or more counts support this clonotype. The chain combines TRBV5-4 with TRBJ2-3; the match to TRBD1 covers 7 bases. The ends lost 4 bases at V and 7 bases at J; junction bases unmatched: 9. Per germline, CDR1 SGHNT and CDR2 YYREEE (reference sequence). This CDR3 is built from 14 residues. CDR3 sequence reads: CASSPGRGPHTQYF. In nucleotides, the CDR3 is TGTGCCAGCAGCCCCGGAAGGGGGCCACATACGCAGTATTTT.

This clonotype was seen only a few times. The V and J genes are TRBV6-1 and TRBJ1-5; possible D gene TRBD1, 5 bases. The germline gives CDR1 MNHNS, CDR2 SASEGT. The germline V and J ends were trimmed by 7 bases and 0 bases, with 13 bases remaining between them. This CDR3 region has 15 residues. CDR3: CASKISGASNQPQHF. DNA of the CDR3: TGTGCCAGCAAGATCTCTGGGGCTAGCAATCAGCCCCAGCATTTT.

This clonotype has ten or more counts. This sequence joins TRBV5-6 and TRBJ2-2, with no clear D. This CDR3 is built from 12 residues. Germline V gene data show CDR1 as SGHDT and CDR2 as YYEEEE. Trimming took off 2 bases at V and 7 bases at J, with 6 bases between the two ends. CDR3 loop: CASSLYIGELFF. The CDR3 DNA sequence: TGTGCCAGCAGCTTATATATCGGGGAGCTGTTTTTT.

In this sample, this clonotype turned up many times. The V call is TRBV5-5, the J call TRBJ1-1, with D tentatively TRBD1 (5 bases). This CDR3 has 13 residues. Per germline, CDR1 SGHKS and CDR2 YYEKEE (reference sequence). The germline V and J ends were trimmed by 5 bases and 5 bases, with 13 bases remaining between them. CDR3 in amino acids: CASRIPGRTEAFF. The CDR3 coding sequence is TGTGCCAGCAGAATCCCAGGGAGAACTGAAGCTTTCTTT.

This clonotype qualifies as medium-sized (0.01 to 0.1%). The J gene is TRBJ2-3, the V gene TRBV10-3; a possible D gene is TRBD1 (5 bases). The CDR3 covers 15 residues. Germline V gene sequence: CDR1 ENHRY, CDR2 SYGVKD. The V end lost 2 bases, the J end lost 6 bases, and 15 bases lay between the germline ends. The CDR3 sequence is CAISEDSSPQDTQYF. The CDR3 coding sequence is TGTGCCATCAGTGAGGACAGCAGTCCACAGGATACGCAGTATTTT.

This clonotype was recorded many times. J is TRBJ2-2 and V is TRBV7-2; 12 bases map to TRBD2. Germline V lookup: CDR1 SGHTA, CDR2 FQGNSA. V was pared by 1 base and J by 2 bases, with 5 bases of the junction left unmatched. There are 18 residues in the CDR3. CDR3 protein: CASSLVLAGGFNTGELFF. Written as DNA, the CDR3 is TGTGCCAGCAGCTTAGTGCTAGCGGGGGGGTTCAACACCGGGGAGCTGTTTTTT.

This clonotype was recorded many times. CDR3 sequence: CASSYSGGTTQETQYF. In DNA form, the CDR3 reads TGTGCCAGCAGTTACTCGGGGGGTACCACTCAAGAGACCCAGTACTTC. The chain couples TRBV6-6 to TRBJ2-5; D may be TRBD2 (6 bases). Trimming removed 0 bases at V and 2 bases at J, with 13 bases between. The CDR3 has 16 residues. Germline V gene lookup returns CDR1 MNHNY and CDR2 SVGAGI (reference sequence).

This clonotype was observed many times. The J gene is TRBJ2-5, the V gene TRBV6-5; D may be TRBD1 (5 bases). The V end was cut by 8 bases, the J end by 5 bases, with 21 bases between. Germline V gives CDR1 MNHEY, CDR2 SVGAGI. This CDR3 is built from 15 residues. The CDR3 protein is CASYDSTEVRETQYF. CDR3 DNA: TGTGCCAGCTACGATTCGACAGAGGTCCGTGAGACCCAGTACTTC.

This clonotype was seen ten or more times. This sequence joins TRBV5-1 and TRBJ2-1, with TRBD2 matching 8 bases. J lost 1 base, V lost 4 bases, and 7 bases had no gene match. Germline V gives CDR1 SGHRS, CDR2 YFSETQ. The CDR3 spans 16 residues. CDR3 nucleotide sequence: TGCGCCAGCAGCCTCGGACTAGCCCTATCCTACAATGAGCAGTTCTTC. Its protein product is CASSLGLALSYNEQFF.

This clonotype was found many times. The chain employs TRBV5-1 and TRBJ1-2; D call uncertain. The CDR3 spans 18 residues. Germline CDR1 and CDR2: SGHRS and YFSETQ. V was cut by 4 bases and J by 4 bases, with 26 bases left in between. The CDR3: CASSLEGAGRSLLYGYTF. CDR3 nucleotide sequence: TGCGCCAGCAGCCTGGAGGGAGCAGGCCGATCACTTCTCTATGGCTACACCTTC.